This T cell receptor (beta chain) was sequenced in a study of type 1 regulatory T cells. TCRdb processed the reads anew with MiXCR; each CDR3 protein has one entry. The sample lists about 5,800 distinct CDR3 sequences, roughly a quarter seen once, with about 8% in the top ten. Concerning this clonotype itself: The target antigen is unknown.

The CDR3 runs 14 residues. Germline V gene sequence: CDR1 DFQATT, CDR2 SNEGSKA (reference sequence). Graft donor-derived T-allo10 cells were described as host-alloantigen-specific, anergic, and alloantigen-specifically suppressive. Sequencing input: cultured T cells, either the whole culture or a sorted T cell fraction (not recorded which). Subset in this sample: Tr1-enriched cell product generated in vitro against host alloantigens. This receptor was obtained from a human donor in good health. The V and J genes are TRBV20-1 and TRBJ2-3; 14 bases are a match to TRBD2. CDR3 coding DNA: TGCAGGCTGCCGGGACTAGCGGGAGCAGATACGCAGTATTTT. Protein: CRLPGLAGADTQYF.